Reported below is one TCR beta chain. Antigen specificity is unknown. The data are from a study of cytomegalovirus exposure and HLA in healthy donors. Points from the study as a whole: Reportedly, TCR beta sequences accurately predicted HLA-A and HLA-B alleles in most subjects. A further, later analysis showed that HLA-associated TCR beta chains (compared with equally common others) were more clonally expanded. With further analysis later on, most CMV-associated TCR beta chains appeared HLA-restricted.

The study ran its PCR with 60 Vbeta and 13 Jbeta primers. Original processing notes: Per a later analysis, the number of unique TCR beta chains was around 80 million, of which about 11 million were shared. Measured with immunoSEQ multiplex PCR; TCRdb has only the in-frame clones, and not every one. Clonal size and the V and J genes are those of that table, whereas D and trimming came from the DNA. Among some 140,000 clones listed, about three quarters were seen once. This CDR3 region has 16 residues. CDR1 and CDR2 (germline): SGDLS, YYNGEE. Trimming at V came to 0 bases and at J to 2 bases, leaving 1 base not matched to a gene.

The material sequenced was PBMCs. The V call is TRBV9, the J call TRBJ2-5; TRBD2 aligns across 13 bases. The TCR sequence derives from a male donor in good health and CMV-seropositive. The CDR3 protein is CASSVEGLAGQETQYF. In DNA, the CDR3 is TGTGCCAGCAGCGTAGAGGGACTAGCGGGACAAGAGACCCAGTACTTC.